The text below deals with one TCR beta chain. Its target is unknown. This entry belongs to a study of ipilimumab plus nivolumab after autologous stem cell transplantation. Study-wide context: Typical patient got four to six ipilimumab doses and roughly 8 nivolumab doses (median).

Patients got 3 mg/kg IV nivolumab weeks 1, 4, 7, 10, then biweekly through week 26. Broader study findings: The authors say TCR, Treg and microbiome findings warrant further study.

V shed 3 bases and J shed 2 bases, with 13 bases lying between them. The CDR3 is 14 amino acids. Germline CDR1 is GTSNPN and CDR2 is SVGIG (reference sequence). The repertoire was sequenced with immunoSEQ multiplex PCR; TCRdb's copy has only in-frame clones and lacks some. The profile shows about 9,700 clones, around 84% of them singletons. The chain has TRBV30 and TRBJ2-5; tentative D call: TRBD2 (5 bases). The sequence was collected from a male donor with diffuse large B-cell lymphoma. The specimen was PBMCs, collected in a trial of ipilimumab plus nivolumab as post-transplant consolidation. DNA for the CDR3: TGTGCCTGGAGCCTGGACGGGATACAAGAGACCCAGTACTTC. It is translated as CAWSLDGIQETQYF.